The source of this TCR beta chain is a study of CD8 T cells in ankylosing spondylitis. Overall study findings and caveats: Some of the motif variants had earlier been found in reactive arthritis patients' fluid and blood. CD8+ by phenotype, disease-linked clones were relatively rare in peripheral blood. A TCR beta motif made of eight highly homologous variants seemed typical of ankylosing spondylitis blood.

The V and J ends lost 9 bases and 8 bases, in that order; junction bases with no gene match: 9. The CDR3 loop spans 14 amino acids. Germline assignment: CDR1 SGHNT and CDR2 YENEEA. Of note for this clonotype: The antigen is not known.

The authors made TCR beta libraries by quantitative 5'-RACE with molecular barcodes. TCRdb passed the 5' RACE reads through MiXCR, listing each CDR3 protein once. The data contain a few hundred thousand distinct CDR3 sequences, around 24% of them singletons. The sequenced sample was blood, either unsorted or a sorted T cell fraction (not recorded which). J is TRBJ2-1 and V is TRBV11-3; 11 bases fit TRBD2. The receptor comes from a male donor with ankylosing spondylitis. The CDR3, as DNA: TGTGCCAGTACACTAGCGGGAGATGAGGATGAGCAGTTCTTC. Translation gives CASTLAGDEDEQFF.